This entry features one T cell receptor (beta chain) sequence. What it binds is not known. The data are from a study of CXCR3-negative and CXCR3-positive naive CD8 T cells. General study points: Compared with CXCR3-negative naive cells, CXCR3-positive naive cells showed more hydrophobic TRB CDR3s. Diversity proved comparably high across both naive subsets and much lower in memory CD8+ cells.

The germline gives CDR1 MDHEN, CDR2 SYDVKM. The CDR3 contains 15 residues. Each TRB cDNA library was prepared by 5' RACE (with UMI labels). From its re-call of the 5' RACE reads, TCRdb lists each CDR3 protein once, without DNA. This sample's table reports some 100,000 distinct CDR3 sequences. What was sequenced was naive CXCR3+ CD8+ T cells from blood. Noted subset: CD45RO-CCR7+CD27+CD95- naive CD8+ T cells expressing CXCR3 (TNR3+). The receptor was isolated from a human donor in good health. Some clones in this sample may be carry-over from other donors' samples. The gene calls are TRBV28 and TRBJ2-1; TCRdb names TRBD1, which stays unverified in the absence of DNA. This chain's CDR3 is CASSGTYGWSDEQFF.